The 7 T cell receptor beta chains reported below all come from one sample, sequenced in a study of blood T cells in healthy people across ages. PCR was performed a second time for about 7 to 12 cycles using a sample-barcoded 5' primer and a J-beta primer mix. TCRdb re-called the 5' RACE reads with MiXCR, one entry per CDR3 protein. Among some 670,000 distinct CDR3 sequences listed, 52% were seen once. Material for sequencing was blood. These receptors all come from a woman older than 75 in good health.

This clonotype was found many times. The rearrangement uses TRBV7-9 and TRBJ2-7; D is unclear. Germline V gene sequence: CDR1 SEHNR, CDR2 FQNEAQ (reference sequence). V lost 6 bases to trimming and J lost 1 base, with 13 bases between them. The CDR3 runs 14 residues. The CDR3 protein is CASSSRTASYEQYF. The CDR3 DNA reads TGTGCCAGCAGTTCTCGGACCGCGTCCTACGAGCAGTACTTC.

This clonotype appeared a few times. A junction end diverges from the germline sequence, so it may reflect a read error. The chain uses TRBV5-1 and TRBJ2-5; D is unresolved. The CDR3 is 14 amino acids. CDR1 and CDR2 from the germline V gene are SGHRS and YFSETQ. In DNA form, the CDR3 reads TGCGCCAGCAGCTTAGGCCCTACCCAAGAGGCCCAGTACTTC. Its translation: CASSLGPTQEAQYF. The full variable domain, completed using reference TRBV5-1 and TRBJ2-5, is KAGVTQTPRYLIKTRGQQVTLSCSPISGHRSVSWYQQTPGQGLQFLFEYFSETQRNKGNFPGRFSGRQFSNSRSEMNVSTLELGDSALYLCASSLGPTQEAQYFGPGTRLLVL.

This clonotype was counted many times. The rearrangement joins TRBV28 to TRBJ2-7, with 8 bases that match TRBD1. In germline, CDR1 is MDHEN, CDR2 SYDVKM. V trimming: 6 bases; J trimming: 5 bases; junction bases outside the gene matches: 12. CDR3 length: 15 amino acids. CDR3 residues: CASRGAGGAYHEQYF. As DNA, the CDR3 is TGTGCCAGCAGAGGGGCAGGGGGCGCTTACCACGAGCAGTACTTC.

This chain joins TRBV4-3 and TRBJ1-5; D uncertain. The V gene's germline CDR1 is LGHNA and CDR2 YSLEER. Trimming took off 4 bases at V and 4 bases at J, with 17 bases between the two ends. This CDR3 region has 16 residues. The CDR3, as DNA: TGCGCCAGCAGCCCTCGAACTGGGTCCAAAAATCAGCCCCAGCATTTT. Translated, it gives CASSPRTGSKNQPQHF.

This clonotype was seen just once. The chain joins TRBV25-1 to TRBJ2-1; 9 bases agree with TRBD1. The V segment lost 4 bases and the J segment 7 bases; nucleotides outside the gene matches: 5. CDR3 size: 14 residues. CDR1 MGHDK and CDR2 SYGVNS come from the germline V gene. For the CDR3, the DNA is TGTGCCAGCAGTGTAACAGGGGGCTGGAATGAGCAGTTCTTC. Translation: CASSVTGGWNEQFF.

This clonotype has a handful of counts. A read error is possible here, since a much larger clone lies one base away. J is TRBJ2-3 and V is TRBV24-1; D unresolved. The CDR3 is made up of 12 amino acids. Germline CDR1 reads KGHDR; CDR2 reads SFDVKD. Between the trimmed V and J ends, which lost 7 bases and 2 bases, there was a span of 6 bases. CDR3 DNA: TGTGCCACCAGGGAAGTCACAGATACGCAGTATTTT. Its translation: CATREVTDTQYF.

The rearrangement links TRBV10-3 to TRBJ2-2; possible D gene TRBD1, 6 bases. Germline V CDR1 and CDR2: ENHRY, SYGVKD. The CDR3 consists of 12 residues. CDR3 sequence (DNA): TGTGCGGGGGCAGGGAACACCGGGGAGCTGTTTTTT. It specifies CAGAGNTGELFF.